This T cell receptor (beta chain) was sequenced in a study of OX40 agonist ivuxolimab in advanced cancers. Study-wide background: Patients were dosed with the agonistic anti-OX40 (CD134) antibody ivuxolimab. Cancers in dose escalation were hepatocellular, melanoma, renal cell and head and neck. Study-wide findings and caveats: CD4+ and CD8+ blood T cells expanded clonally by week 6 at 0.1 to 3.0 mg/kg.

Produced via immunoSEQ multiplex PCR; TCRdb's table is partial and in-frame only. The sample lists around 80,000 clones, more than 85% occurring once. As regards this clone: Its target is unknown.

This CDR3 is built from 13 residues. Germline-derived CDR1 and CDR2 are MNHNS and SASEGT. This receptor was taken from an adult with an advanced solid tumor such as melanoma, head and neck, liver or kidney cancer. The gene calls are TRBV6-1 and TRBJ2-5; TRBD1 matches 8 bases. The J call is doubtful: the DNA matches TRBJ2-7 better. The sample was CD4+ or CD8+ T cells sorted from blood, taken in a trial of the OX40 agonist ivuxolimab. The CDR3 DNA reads TGTGCCAGCAGGGCGGGACAGGACTACGAGCAGTACTTC. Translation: CASRAGQDYEQYF.